This section outlines one T cell receptor (beta chain) sequence together with its context. As yet, its antigen is unknown. 13 Jbeta primers and 60 Vbeta primers were used for the PCR. Method: immunoSEQ multiplex PCR; TCRdb's copy keeps in-frame clones and lacks some. The sample contains some 150,000 clones, approximately 79% of which appear only once. The CDR3 runs 13 residues. With 0 bases removed from V and 7 bases from J, the gap between germline ends came to 10 bases. Germline CDR1 and CDR2: SGHRS and YFSETQ. The sample belongs to a study of cytomegalovirus exposure and HLA in healthy donors. Findings and limits, study-wide: For presence/absence analyses, sequencing depth was assumed to be roughly uniform across donors. Looking again later, the authors saw that most CMV-associated TCR beta chains seemed HLA-restricted.

Healthy donors of bone marrow made up the group. The source material was PBMCs. J is TRBJ1-1 and V is TRBV5-1; D is possibly TRBD1 (5 bases). This TCR came from a man aged 60-69 years in good health and CMV-seronegative. The chain's CDR3 is CASSLVRGNEAFF. In DNA form, the CDR3 reads TGCGCCAGCAGCTTGGTACGGGGGAATGAAGCTTTCTTT.